The present T cell receptor (beta chain) was sequenced within a study of T cells in Graves' hyperthyroidism and ophthalmopathy. Study-level results: Blood also contained most expanded thyroid clonotypes above 0.001.

Fresh peripheral blood, roughly 9.6 ml, was the source of the PBMCs. Trimming removed 2 bases at V and 3 bases at J, with 14 bases between. This CDR3 is 15 amino acids long. Germline assignment: CDR1 KGHSH and CDR2 LQKENI. It was RNA transcripts that yielded the amplified TCR beta CDR3 regions. First-round RT-PCR targeting the TCR CDR3 was performed with the HTBI primer set. TCRdb analysed the multiplex PCR reads with MiXCR anew, one entry per CDR3 protein. The sample yields approximately 610,000 distinct CDR3 sequences, roughly 14% seen once. The table lists this clonotype with many counts. The antigen remains undetermined.

The receptor was derived from a middle-aged woman with Graves' ophthalmopathy. Sequenced sample: blood. V gene TRBV18 combines with J gene TRBJ2-7; D uncertain. CDR3 sequence reads: CASSPNAGKFYEQYF. CDR3 sequence (DNA): TGTGCCAGCTCACCAAATGCCGGCAAGTTCTACGAGCAGTACTTC. The variable domain in full, completed from reference TRBV18 and TRBJ2-7, reads NAGVMQNPRHLVRRRGQEARLRCSPMKGHSHVYWYRQLPEEGLKFMVYLQKENIIDESGMPKERFSAEFPKEGPSILRIQQVVRGDSAAYFCASSPNAGKFYEQYFGPGTRLTVT.